This T cell receptor beta chain derives from a study of T cells in Graves' hyperthyroidism and ophthalmopathy. Regarding the study as a whole: Ophthalmopathy was predicted by the model a median of roughly 6.7 months ahead of onset.

The patients, who ranged from 18 to 65 in age, presented with newly diagnosed hyperthyroidism lasting under 2 months. Only a few counts were recorded for this clonotype. Its antigen remains unidentified. The CDR3 extends over 13 amino acids. Germline V gives CDR1 SQVTM, CDR2 ANQGSEA. Losses at the gene ends were 4 bases for V and 5 bases for J; bases not matched to a gene: 6. The source material, RNA transcripts, was used to amplify TCR beta CDR3 regions. A first-round RT-PCR of the TCR CDR3 used the HTBI primer set. MiXCR was run by TCRdb on the multiplex PCR reads, yielding one entry per CDR3 protein. The repertoire holds hundreds of thousands of distinct CDR3 sequences, around 15% seen once, with approximately 20% in the top ten.

This chain uses TRBV29-1 with TRBJ1-1; 8 bases are a match to TRBD1. The sample taken for sequencing was blood. This TCR derives from a woman in her late teens or twenties with Graves' hyperthyroidism. CDR3 region: CSVVTGEYTEAFF. CDR3 DNA: TGCAGCGTTGTGACAGGGGAGTATACTGAAGCTTTCTTT. The full variable domain, completed using reference TRBV29-1 and TRBJ1-1, is SAVISQKPSRDICQRGTSLTIQCQVDSQVTMMFWYRQQPGQSLTLIATANQGSEATYESGFVIDKFPISRPNLTFSTLTVSNMSPEDSSIYLCSVVTGEYTEAFFGQGTRLTVV.